A single sample gave rise to the 20 T cell receptor beta chains below, sequenced in a study of T cell clusters in autoimmune cytopenias. TRB rearrangements were amplified by touch-down multiplex PCR with mixed TRB-A/B primers. Reprocessing the multiplex PCR reads, TCRdb reports a single entry for every CDR3 protein and omits DNA. This repertoire includes 9,500 to 15,000 distinct CDR3 sequences. Each sample's input was around 250 ng genomic DNA, some 38,000 genome equivalents. The sample was also reused in another study, on T cell repertoires in aging, cancer and after chemotherapy.

The sample was peripheral blood. These receptors were taken from a human donor in good health.

The chain uses TRBV28 and TRBJ1-2; TCRdb names TRBD1, which stays unverified in the absence of DNA. From germline, CDR1 is MDHEN and CDR2 SYDVKM. The CDR3 has 12 amino acids. The CDR3 reads CASRESGHGYTF.

This clonotype shows up as medium-sized by frequency. This chain links TRBV10-3 with TRBJ1-2. Germline V gene data show CDR1 as ENHRY and CDR2 as SYGVKD. This CDR3 contains 13 residues. The CDR3 is CAISEGQEGGYTF.

CDR3 in amino acids: CASTQGLAGANNEQFF. V usage is TRBV5-1 and J usage is TRBJ2-1; TCRdb returns TRBD2, unconfirmable since there is no DNA. The CDR3 consists of 16 residues. The germline CDR1 and CDR2 sequences are SGHRS and YFSETQ.

V and J are TRBV7-9 and TRBJ1-4. The CDR3 consists of 18 residues. Per the germline V gene, CDR1 is SEHNR and CDR2 is FQNEAQ (reference sequence). CDR3 loop: CASSHEGISVATNEKLFF.

The rearrangement joins TRBV7-9 to TRBJ2-3; TCRdb gives TRBD2 as the D gene, but with no DNA this cannot be confirmed. Germline values: CDR1 SEHNR, CDR2 FQNEAQ (reference sequence). The CDR3 contains 15 residues. This CDR3 is CASSSGRTSRGAQYF. Combining the CDR3 with reference TRBV7-9 and TRBJ2-3 gives the whole variable domain DTGVSQNPRHKITKRGQNVTFRCDPISEHNRLYWYRQTLGQGPEFLTYFQNEAQLEKSRLLSDRFSAERPKGSFSTLEIQRTEQGDSAMYLCASSSGRTSRGAQYFGPGTRLTVL.

V usage is TRBV5-6 and J usage is TRBJ2-2; lacking DNA, the TRBD1 call made by TCRdb goes unchecked. The germline V gene encodes CDR1 SGHDT and CDR2 YYEEEE. This CDR3 has 16 residues. The CDR3 here is CASSPAGGGRTGELFF.

This clonotype is deemed medium-sized by its frequency. The rearrangement joins TRBV19 to TRBJ2-3; lacking DNA, the TRBD1 call made by TCRdb goes unchecked. The germline V gene encodes CDR1 LNHDA and CDR2 SQIVND (reference sequence). The CDR3 extends over 15 amino acids. CDR3: CASSAAPTSTDTQYF.

The V gene is TRBV5-6, the J gene TRBJ2-3; TCRdb indicates TRBD2, and absent DNA this call remains unverified. There are 15 residues in the CDR3. Germline V lookup: CDR1 SGHDT, CDR2 YYEEEE. CDR3 region: CASSLGGGFGDTQYF.

This chain joins TRBV20-1 and TRBJ2-7; the TCRdb call, TRBD1, lacks DNA for checking. Germline values: CDR1 DFQATT, CDR2 SNEGSKA (reference sequence). The CDR3 runs to 14 residues. CDR3 region: CSASDSGAGHEQYF.

The chain carries TRBV5-5 and TRBJ2-5; TCRdb calls TRBD1, which cannot be checked without DNA. CDR3 size: 15 residues. Germline lookup yields CDR1 SGHKS and CDR2 YYEKEE (reference sequence). Here the CDR3 reads CASSLWQGTLETQYF. Full variable domain (rest looked up from reference TRBV5-5 and TRBJ2-5): DAGVTQSPTHLIKTRGQQVTLRCSPISGHKSVSWYQQVLGQGPQFIFQYYEKEERGRGNFPDRFSARQFPNYSSELNVNALLLGDSALYLCASSLWQGTLETQYFGPGTRLLVL.

V is TRBV12-3 or TRBV12-4 and J is TRBJ2-1; no DNA is available, so the TRBD2 call from TCRdb remains unchecked. This CDR3 has 15 residues. The chain's CDR3 is CASSFLAGDYNEQFF.

The chain's CDR3 is CASSLALAGGSYEQYF. The chain employs TRBV5-1 and TRBJ2-7; TCRdb gives TRBD2 as the D gene, but with no DNA this cannot be confirmed. CDR3 length: 16 amino acids. Germline-derived CDR1 and CDR2 are SGHRS and YFSETQ.

By frequency, this clonotype is medium-sized (0.01 to 0.1%). The chain combines TRBV19 with TRBJ1-3. The CDR3 length is 12 residues. The germline V gene encodes CDR1 LNHDA and CDR2 SQIVND (reference sequence). The CDR3: CATSLPGNTIYF. The full variable domain, its missing parts supplied by reference TRBV19 and TRBJ1-3, is DGGITQSPKYLFRKEGQNVTLSCEQNLNHDAMYWYRQDPGQGLRLIYYSQIVNDFQKGDIAEGYSVSREKKESFPLTVTSAQKNPTAFYLCATSLPGNTIYFGEGSWLTVV.

The rearrangement joins TRBV19 to TRBJ2-1; the TRBD1 assignment by TCRdb is unverifiable without DNA. The CDR3 length is 14 residues. Germline lookup yields CDR1 LNHDA and CDR2 SQIVND (reference sequence). The CDR3 sequence: CASNRDRLDNEQFF.

V and J are TRBV6-1 and TRBJ1-5; TCRdb proposes TRBD1, but this gene call is untestable without DNA. The length of the CDR3 is 15 residues. CDR1 is MNHNS and CDR2 is SASEGT in the germline V gene. The CDR3 here is CASSDGSYSNQPQHF.

V usage is TRBV13 and J usage is TRBJ2-1. The CDR3 is 15 amino acids. Germline assignment: CDR1 PRHDT and CDR2 FYEKMQ (reference sequence). The CDR3 reads CASSSRRFGHNEQFF.

This chain uses TRBV12-3 or TRBV12-4 with TRBJ2-1. CDR3 length: 16 residues. The CDR3 loop is CASSLAIALGNNEQFF.

Its frequency marks this clonotype as medium-sized. This chain connects TRBV19 to TRBJ2-2; there is no DNA to check the TCRdb D call of TRBD1. Germline V gene data show CDR1 as LNHDA and CDR2 as SQIVND (reference sequence). There are 13 residues in the CDR3. The CDR3: CASSPQGPGELFF.

The chain's CDR3 is CASSLVGGGRSGNTIYF. The rearrangement uses TRBV5-4 and TRBJ1-3; TCRdb gives TRBD1 as the D gene, but with no DNA this cannot be confirmed. The length of the CDR3 is 17 residues. In germline, CDR1 is SGHNT, CDR2 YYREEE (reference sequence).

The V gene is TRBV29-1, the J gene TRBJ1-2. Germline CDR1 reads SQVTM; CDR2 reads ANQGSEA. The CDR3 covers 12 residues. The CDR3 loop is CSVGDFNYGYTF.